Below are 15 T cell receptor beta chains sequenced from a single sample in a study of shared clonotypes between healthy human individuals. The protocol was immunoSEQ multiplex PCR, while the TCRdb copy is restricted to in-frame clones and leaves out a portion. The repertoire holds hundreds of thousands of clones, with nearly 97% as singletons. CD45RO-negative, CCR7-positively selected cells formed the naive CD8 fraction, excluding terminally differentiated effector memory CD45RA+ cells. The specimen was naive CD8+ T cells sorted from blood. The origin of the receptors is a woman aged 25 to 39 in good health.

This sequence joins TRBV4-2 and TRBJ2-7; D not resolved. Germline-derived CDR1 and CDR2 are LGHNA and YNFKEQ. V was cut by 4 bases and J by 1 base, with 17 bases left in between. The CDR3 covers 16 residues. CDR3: CASSPTSLGLSYEQYF. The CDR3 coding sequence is TGTGCCAGCAGCCCAACCAGTCTGGGGTTATCCTACGAGCAGTACTTC.

The CDR3 loop is CASSAESGTGELFF. Here the CDR3 DNA reads TGTGCCAGCAGCGCGGAGTCGGGCACCGGGGAGCTGTTTTTT. This chain links TRBV7-8 with TRBJ2-2; D is undetermined. CDR3 length: 14 residues. Trimming took off 5 bases at V and 4 bases at J, with 11 bases between the two ends. Germline CDR1 is SGHVS and CDR2 is FQNEAQ. Complete variable domain (other parts from reference TRBV7-8 and TRBJ2-2): GAGVSQSPRYKVAKRGQDVALRCDPISGHVSLFWYQQALGQGPEFLTYFQNEAQLDKSGLPSDRFFAERPEGSVSTLKIQRTQQEDSAVYLCASSAESGTGELFFGEGSRLTVL.

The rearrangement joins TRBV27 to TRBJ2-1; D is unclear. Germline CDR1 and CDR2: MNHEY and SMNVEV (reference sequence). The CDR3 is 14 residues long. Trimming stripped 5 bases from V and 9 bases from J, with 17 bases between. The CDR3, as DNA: TGTGCCAGCAGTCTAATTCCCTCCCCTCCTGAGCAGTTCTTC. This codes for CASSLIPSPPEQFF.

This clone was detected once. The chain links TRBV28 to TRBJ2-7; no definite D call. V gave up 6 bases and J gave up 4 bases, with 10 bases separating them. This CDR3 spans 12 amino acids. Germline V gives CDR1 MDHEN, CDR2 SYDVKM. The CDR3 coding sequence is TGTGCCAGCAGGTGGTGGGGTTACGAGCAGTACTTC. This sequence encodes CASRWWGYEQYF. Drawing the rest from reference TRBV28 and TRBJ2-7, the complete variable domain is DVKVTQSSRYLVKRTGEKVFLECVQDMDHENMFWYRQDPGLGLRLIYFSYDVKMKEKGDIPEGYSVSREKKERFSLILESASTNQTSMYLCASRWWGYEQYFGPGTRLTVT.

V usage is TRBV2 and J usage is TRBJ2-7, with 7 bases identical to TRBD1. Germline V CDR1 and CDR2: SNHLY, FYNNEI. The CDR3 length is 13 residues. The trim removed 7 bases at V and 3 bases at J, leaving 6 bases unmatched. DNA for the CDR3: TGTGCCAGCATCGGGGACAGCTACTACGAGCAGTACTTC. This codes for CASIGDSYYEQYF.

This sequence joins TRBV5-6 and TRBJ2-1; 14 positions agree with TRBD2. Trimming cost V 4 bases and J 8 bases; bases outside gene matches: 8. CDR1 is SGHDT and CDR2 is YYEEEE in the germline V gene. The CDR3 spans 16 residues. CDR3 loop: CASSAGTSGSLDEQFF. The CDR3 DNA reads TGTGCCAGCAGCGCGGGGACTAGCGGGAGTTTAGATGAGCAGTTCTTC.

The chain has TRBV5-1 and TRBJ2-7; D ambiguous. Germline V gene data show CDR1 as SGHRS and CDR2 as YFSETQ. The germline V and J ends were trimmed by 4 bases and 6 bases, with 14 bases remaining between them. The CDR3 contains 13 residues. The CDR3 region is CASSNSLDSEQYF. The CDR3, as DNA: TGCGCCAGCAGCAACTCCCTAGACTCCGAGCAGTACTTC. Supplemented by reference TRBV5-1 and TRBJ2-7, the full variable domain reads KAGVTQTPRYLIKTRGQQVTLSCSPISGHRSVSWYQQTPGQGLQFLFEYFSETQRNKGNFPGRFSGRQFSNSRSEMNVSTLELGDSALYLCASSNSLDSEQYFGPGTRLTVT.

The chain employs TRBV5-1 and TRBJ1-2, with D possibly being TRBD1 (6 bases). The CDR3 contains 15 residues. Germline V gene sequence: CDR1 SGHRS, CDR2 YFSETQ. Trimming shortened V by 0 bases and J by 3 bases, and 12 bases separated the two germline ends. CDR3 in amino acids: CASSLEGGTHYGYTF. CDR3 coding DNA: TGCGCCAGCAGCTTGGAAGGGGGAACGCACTATGGCTACACCTTC.

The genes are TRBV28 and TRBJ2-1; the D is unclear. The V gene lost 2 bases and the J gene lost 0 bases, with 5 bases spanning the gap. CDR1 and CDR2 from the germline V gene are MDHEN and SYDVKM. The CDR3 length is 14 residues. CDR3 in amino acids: CASSLISSYNEQFF. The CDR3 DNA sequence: TGTGCCAGCAGTTTAATTAGCTCCTACAATGAGCAGTTCTTC.

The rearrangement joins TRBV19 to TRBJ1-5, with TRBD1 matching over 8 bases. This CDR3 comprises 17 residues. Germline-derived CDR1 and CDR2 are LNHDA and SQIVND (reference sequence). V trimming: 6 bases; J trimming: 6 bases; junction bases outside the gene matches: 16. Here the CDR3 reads CASRPETSRQGSQPQHF. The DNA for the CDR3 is TGTGCCAGTAGGCCCGAAACTTCAAGACAGGGGAGTCAGCCCCAGCATTTT.

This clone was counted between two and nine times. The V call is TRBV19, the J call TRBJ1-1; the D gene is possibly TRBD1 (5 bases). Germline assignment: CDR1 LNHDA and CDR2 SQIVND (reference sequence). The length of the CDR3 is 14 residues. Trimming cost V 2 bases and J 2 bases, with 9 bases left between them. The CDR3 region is CASSIFGANTEAFF. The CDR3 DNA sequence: TGTGCCAGTAGTATATTTGGGGCTAACACTGAAGCTTTCTTT.

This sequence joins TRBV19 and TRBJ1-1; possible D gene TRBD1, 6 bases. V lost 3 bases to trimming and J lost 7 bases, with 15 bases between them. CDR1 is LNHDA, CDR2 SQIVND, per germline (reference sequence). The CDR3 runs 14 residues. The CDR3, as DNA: TGTGCCAGTAGTATCCTATTGGGACAAGTTGAAGCTTTCTTT. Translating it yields CASSILLGQVEAFF.

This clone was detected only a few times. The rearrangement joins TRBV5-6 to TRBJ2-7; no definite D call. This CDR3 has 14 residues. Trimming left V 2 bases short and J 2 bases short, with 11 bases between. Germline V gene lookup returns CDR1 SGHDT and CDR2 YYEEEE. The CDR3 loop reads CASSFSNRPYEQYF. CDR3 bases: TGTGCCAGCAGCTTCTCGAACAGACCCTACGAGCAGTACTTC.

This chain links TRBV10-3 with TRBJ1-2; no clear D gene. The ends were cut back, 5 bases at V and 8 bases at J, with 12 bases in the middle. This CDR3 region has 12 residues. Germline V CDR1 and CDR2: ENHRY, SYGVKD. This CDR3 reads CAISTATRGYTF. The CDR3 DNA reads TGTGCCATCAGTACCGCAACGAGGGGCTACACCTTC.

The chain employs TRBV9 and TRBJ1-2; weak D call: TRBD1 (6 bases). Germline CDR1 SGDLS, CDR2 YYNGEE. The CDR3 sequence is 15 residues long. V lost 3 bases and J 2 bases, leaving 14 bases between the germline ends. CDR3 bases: TGTGCCAGCAGCGGATGGACAGATTCAAACTATGGCTACACCTTC. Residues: CASSGWTDSNYGYTF.